This section outlines one T cell receptor beta chain sequence together with its context. This CDR3 spans 11 amino acids. Trimming removed 7 bases from V and 7 bases from J, with 10 bases in between. Germline V gene sequence: CDR1 LNHDA, CDR2 SQIVND (reference sequence). Generated by immunoSEQ multiplex PCR, the TCRdb table keeps only in-frame clones and is missing some. The repertoire holds a few hundred thousand clones, with around 89% as singletons. Treatment of the sample: some 20 received Ad26.COV2.S at low or high dose, single or two shots; about 5 received placebo; per-sample allocation not given. The study sampled participants on day 63 after the first vaccine or placebo injection. The source of the sample is a study of Ad26.COV2.S vaccination and SARS-CoV-2 variants. Study as a whole: Ad26.COV2.S, an intramuscular injection, was given once or twice 56 days apart.

Sequencing used peripheral blood, obtained in a trial of Ad26.COV2.S vaccine versus placebo. The clonotype was recovered from a person between 18 and 59 years old who received the Ad26.COV2.S COVID-19 vaccine or a placebo. The chain couples TRBV19 to TRBJ1-1, with D possibly TRBD1 on 5 matching bases. The CDR3 reads CASTDGHEAFF. CDR3 coding DNA: TGTGCCAGTACCGACGGACATGAAGCTTTCTTT.